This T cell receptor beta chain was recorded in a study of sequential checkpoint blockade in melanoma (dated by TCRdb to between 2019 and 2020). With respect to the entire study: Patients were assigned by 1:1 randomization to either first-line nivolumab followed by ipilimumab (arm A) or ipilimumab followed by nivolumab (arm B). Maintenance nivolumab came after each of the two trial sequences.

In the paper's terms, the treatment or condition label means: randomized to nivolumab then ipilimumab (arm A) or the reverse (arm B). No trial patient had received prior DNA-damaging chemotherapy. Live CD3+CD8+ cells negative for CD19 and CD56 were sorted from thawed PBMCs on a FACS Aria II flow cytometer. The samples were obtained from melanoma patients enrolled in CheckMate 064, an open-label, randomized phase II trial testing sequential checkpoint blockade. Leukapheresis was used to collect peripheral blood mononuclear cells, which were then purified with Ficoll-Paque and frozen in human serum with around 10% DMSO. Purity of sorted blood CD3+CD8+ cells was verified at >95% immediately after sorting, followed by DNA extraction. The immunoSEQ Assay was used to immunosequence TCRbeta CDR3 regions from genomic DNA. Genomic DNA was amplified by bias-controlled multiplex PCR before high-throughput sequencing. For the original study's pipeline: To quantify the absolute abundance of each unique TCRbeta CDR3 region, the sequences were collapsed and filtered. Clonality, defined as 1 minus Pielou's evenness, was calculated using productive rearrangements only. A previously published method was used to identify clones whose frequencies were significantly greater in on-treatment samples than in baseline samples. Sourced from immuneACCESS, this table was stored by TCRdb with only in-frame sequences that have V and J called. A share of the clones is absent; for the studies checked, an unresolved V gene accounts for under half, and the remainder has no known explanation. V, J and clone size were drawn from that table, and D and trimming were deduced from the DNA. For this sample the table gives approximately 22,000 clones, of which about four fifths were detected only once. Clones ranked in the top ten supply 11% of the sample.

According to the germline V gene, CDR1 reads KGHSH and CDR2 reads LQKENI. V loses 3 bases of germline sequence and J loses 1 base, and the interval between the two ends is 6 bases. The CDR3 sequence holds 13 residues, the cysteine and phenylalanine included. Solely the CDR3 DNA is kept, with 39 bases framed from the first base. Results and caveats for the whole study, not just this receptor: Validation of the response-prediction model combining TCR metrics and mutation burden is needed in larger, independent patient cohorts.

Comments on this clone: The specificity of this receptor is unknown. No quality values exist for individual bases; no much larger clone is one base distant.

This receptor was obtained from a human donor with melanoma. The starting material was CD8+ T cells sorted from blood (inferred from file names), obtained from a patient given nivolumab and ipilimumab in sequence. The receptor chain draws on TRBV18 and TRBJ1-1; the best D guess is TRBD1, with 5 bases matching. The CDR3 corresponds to CASSPGRNTEAFF. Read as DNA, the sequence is TGTGCCAGCTCACCGGGGCGGAACACTGAAGCTTTCTTT.